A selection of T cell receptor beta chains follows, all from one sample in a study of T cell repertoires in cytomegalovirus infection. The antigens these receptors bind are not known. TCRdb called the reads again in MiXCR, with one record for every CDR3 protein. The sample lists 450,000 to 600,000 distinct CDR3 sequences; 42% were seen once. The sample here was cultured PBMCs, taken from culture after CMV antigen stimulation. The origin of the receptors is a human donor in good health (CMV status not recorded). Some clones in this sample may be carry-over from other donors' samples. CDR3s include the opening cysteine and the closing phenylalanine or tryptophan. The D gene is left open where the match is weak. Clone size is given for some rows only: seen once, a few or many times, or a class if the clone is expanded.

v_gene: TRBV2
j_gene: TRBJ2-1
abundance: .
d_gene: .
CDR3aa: CASTRDTSSYNEQFF
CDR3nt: TGTGCCAGCACCCGCGACACCAGCTCCTACAATGAGCAGTTCTTC

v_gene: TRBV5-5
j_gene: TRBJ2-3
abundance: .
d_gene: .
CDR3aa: CASSPLGGLLTDTQYF
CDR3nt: TGTGCCAGCAGCCCTTTAGGGGGGTTACTGACAGATACGCAGTATTTT

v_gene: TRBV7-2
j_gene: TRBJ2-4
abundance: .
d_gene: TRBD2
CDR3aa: CASSLGSSGSSKNIQYF
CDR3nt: TGTGCCAGCAGCTTAGGGAGTAGCGGGAGTTCCAAAAACATTCAGTACTTC

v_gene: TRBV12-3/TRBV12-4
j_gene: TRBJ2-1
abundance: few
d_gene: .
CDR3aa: CASSLGRSGEQFF
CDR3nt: TGTGCCAGCAGTCTCGGACGTTCCGGTGAGCAGTTCTTC

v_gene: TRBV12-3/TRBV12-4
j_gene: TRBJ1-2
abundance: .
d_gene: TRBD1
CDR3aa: CASNPQGKLGYTF
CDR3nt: TGTGCCAGCAACCCACAGGGGAAGTTGGGCTACACCTTC

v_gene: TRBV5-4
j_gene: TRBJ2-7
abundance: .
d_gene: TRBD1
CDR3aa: CASSPGTGLSYEQYF
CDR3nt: TGTGCCAGCAGCCCCGGGACAGGGTTATCCTACGAGCAGTACTTC

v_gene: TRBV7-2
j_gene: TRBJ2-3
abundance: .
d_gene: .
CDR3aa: CASSLREERRTYQVWADTQYF
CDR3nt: TGTGCCAGCAGCCTCCGTGAGGAGCGGAGAACATATCAAGTTTGGGCAGATACGCAGTATTTT

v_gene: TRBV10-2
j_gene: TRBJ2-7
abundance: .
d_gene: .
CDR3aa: CASSGVVAHQSYEQYF
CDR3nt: TGCGCCAGCAGTGGGGTTGTAGCGCACCAATCCTACGAGCAGTACTTC

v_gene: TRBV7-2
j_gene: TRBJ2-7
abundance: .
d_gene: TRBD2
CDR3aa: CASSFRTSGYEQYF
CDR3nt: TGTGCCAGCAGCTTCCGGACTAGCGGCTACGAGCAGTACTTC

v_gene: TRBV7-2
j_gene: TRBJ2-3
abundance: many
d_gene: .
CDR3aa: CASTRGSRSVDTQYF
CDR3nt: TGTGCCAGCACAAGAGGGAGCCGGAGCGTAGATACGCAGTATTTT

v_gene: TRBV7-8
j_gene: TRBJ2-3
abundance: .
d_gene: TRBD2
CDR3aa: CASSLGLAGNTDTQYF
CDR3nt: TGTGCCAGCAGCTTAGGACTAGCGGGGAACACAGATACGCAGTATTTT

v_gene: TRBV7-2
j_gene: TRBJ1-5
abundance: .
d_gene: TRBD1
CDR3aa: CASSPWTGANWEPQHF
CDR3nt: TGTGCCAGCAGCCCTTGGACAGGGGCGAATTGGGAACCCCAGCATTTT

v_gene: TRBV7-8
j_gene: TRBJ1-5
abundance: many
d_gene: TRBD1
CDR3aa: CASSSYRDRNQPQHF
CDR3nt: TGTGCCAGCAGCTCGTACCGGGACAGAAATCAGCCCCAGCATTTT

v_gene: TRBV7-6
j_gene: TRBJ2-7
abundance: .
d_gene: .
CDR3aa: CASTDSRNEQYF
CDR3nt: TGTGCCAGCACCGACAGTAGGAACGAGCAGTACTTC

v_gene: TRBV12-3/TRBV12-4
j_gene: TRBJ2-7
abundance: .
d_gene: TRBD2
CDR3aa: CASAGDQSEQYF
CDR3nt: TGTGCATCGGCGGGGGACCAGAGTGAGCAGTACTTC

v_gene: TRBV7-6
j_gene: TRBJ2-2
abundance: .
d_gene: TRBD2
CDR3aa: CASSILAGEPTGELFF
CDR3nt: TGTGCCAGCAGTATACTAGCGGGAGAACCCACCGGGGAGCTGTTTTTT

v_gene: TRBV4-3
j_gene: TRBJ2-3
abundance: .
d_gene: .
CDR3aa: CASSEDKQGIRTDTQYF
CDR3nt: TGCGCCAGCAGCGAAGACAAACAGGGTATCCGCACAGATACGCAGTATTTT

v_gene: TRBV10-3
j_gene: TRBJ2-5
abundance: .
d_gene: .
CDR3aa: CAISHDQETQYF
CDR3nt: TGTGCCATCAGTCATGACCAAGAGACCCAGTACTTC

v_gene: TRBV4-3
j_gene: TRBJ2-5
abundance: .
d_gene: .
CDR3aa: CASSQGVARQETQYF
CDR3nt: TGCGCCAGCAGCCAGGGGGTCGCTAGACAAGAGACCCAGTACTTC

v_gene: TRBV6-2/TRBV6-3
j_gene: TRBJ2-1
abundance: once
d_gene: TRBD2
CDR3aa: CATARGGGNEQFF
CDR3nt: TGTGCCACAGCGCGGGGGGGCGGCAATGAGCAGTTCTTC

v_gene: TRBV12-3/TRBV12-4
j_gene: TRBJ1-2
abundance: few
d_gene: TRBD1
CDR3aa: CASSLRDSTYGYTF
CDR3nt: TGTGCCAGCAGTTTAAGGGACAGCACCTATGGCTACACCTTC

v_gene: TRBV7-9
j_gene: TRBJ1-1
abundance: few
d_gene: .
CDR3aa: CASSLAPRGTEAFF
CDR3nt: TGTGCCAGCAGCTTAGCCCCTCGGGGGACTGAAGCTTTCTTT

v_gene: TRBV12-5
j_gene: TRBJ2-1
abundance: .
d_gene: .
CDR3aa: CASGLVVSGRRGNEQFF
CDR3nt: TGTGCTAGTGGTTTGGTAGTTTCTGGTCGGAGGGGAAATGAGCAGTTCTTC

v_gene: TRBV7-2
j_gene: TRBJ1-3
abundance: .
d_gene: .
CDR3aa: CASSPRVFGNTIYF
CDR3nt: TGTGCCAGCAGCCCCCGGGTTTTTGGAAACACCATATATTTT

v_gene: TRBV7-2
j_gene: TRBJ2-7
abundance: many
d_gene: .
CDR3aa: CASSLALRYEQYF
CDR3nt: TGTGCCAGCAGCTTAGCTCTGCGTTACGAGCAGTACTTC

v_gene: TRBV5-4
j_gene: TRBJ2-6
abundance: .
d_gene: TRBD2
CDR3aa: CASSRRGEGLGANVLTF
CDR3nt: TGTGCCAGCAGCCGTCGGGGGGAGGGGCTCGGGGCCAACGTCCTGACTTTC

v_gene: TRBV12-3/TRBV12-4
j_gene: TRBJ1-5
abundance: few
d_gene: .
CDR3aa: CASSLRIGRRQPQHF
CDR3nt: TGTGCCAGCAGTTTGCGTATCGGCAGGCGTCAGCCCCAGCATTTT

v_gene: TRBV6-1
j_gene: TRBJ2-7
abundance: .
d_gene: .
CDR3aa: CASSERLDSDYEQYF
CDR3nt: TGTGCCAGCAGTGAAAGGCTGGACAGCGACTACGAGCAGTACTTC

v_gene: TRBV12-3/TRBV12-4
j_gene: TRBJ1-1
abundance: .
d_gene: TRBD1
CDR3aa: CASRRAGTANTEAFF
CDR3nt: TGTGCCAGCAGACGCGCCGGGACAGCTAACACTGAAGCTTTCTTT

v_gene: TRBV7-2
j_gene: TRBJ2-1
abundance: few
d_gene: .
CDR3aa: CASSLVRAAANEQFF
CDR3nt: TGTGCCAGCAGCTTAGTAAGGGCGGCGGCCAATGAGCAGTTCTTC

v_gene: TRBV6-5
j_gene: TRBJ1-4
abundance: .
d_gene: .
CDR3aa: CASTSPGGREKLFF
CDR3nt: TGTGCCAGCACCTCGCCGGGGGGCAGGGAAAAACTGTTTTTT

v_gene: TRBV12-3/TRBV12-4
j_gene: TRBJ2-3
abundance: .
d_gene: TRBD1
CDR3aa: CASSATGVSDTQYF
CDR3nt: TGTGCCAGCAGCGCTACAGGGGTTTCAGATACGCAGTATTTT

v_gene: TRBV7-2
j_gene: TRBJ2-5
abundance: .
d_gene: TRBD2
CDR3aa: CASSLGLAETMRYQETQYF
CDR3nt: TGTGCCAGCAGCTTAGGACTAGCGGAAACAATGCGGTACCAAGAGACCCAGTACTTC

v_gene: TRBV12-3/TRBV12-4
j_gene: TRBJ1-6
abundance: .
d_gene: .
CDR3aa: CASSFGGNANSPLHF
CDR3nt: TGTGCCAGCAGTTTTGGGGGGAACGCGAATTCACCCCTCCACTTT

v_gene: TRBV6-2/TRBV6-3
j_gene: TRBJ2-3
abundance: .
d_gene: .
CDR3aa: CASSYPDTTDTQYF
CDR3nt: TGTGCCAGCAGTTACCCCGACACCACAGATACGCAGTATTTT

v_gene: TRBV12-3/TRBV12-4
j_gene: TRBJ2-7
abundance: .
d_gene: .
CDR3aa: CASSLAPGPTTYEQYF
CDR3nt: TGTGCCAGCAGTTTAGCTCCGGGACCAACAACCTACGAGCAGTACTTC

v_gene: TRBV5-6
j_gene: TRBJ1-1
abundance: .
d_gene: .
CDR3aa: CASSLGVWATEAFF
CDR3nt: TGTGCCAGCAGCTTAGGGGTCTGGGCCACTGAAGCTTTCTTT

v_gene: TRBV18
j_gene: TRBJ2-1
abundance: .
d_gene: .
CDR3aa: CASSPWGSVPYNEQFF
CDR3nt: TGTGCCAGCTCACCATGGGGAAGCGTACCCTACAATGAGCAGTTCTTC

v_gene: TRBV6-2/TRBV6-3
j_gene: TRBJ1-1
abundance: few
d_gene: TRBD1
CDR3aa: CASVKDGQGKTFF
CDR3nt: TGTGCCAGCGTCAAAGACGGACAGGGGAAAACTTTCTTT

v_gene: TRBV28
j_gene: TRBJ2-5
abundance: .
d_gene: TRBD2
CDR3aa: CASSLKPRTSGYGETQYF
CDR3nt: TGTGCCAGCAGTTTAAAGCCCCGGACTAGCGGGTATGGGGAGACCCAGTACTTC

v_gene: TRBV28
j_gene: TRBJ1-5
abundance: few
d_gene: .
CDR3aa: CASSWGGDYQPQHF
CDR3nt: TGTGCCAGCAGTTGGGGAGGGGACTATCAGCCCCAGCATTTT

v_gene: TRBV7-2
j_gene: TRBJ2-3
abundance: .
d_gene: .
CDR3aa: CASSLGRGGTYTDTQYF
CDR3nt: TGTGCCAGCAGCTTAGGGCGTGGCGGGACTTACACAGATACGCAGTATTTT

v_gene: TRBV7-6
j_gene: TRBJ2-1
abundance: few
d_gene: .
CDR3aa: CASSSEGSPNEQFF
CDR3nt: TGTGCCAGCAGCAGTGAGGGCTCGCCCAATGAGCAGTTCTTC

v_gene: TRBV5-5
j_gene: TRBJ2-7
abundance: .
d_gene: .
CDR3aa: CASTRVGSYEQYF
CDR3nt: TGTGCCAGCACACGCGTTGGGTCCTACGAGCAGTACTTC

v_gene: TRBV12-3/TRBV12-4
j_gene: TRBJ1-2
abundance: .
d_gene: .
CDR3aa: CASTPGRAYGYTF
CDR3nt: TGTGCCAGCACCCCCGGGAGAGCCTATGGCTACACCTTC

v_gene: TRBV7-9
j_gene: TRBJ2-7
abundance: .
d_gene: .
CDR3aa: CATGKVGSYEQYF
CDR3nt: TGTGCCACCGGGAAAGTCGGTTCTTACGAGCAGTACTTC

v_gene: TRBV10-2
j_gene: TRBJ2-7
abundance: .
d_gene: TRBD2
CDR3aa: CASTPSGGTYEQYF
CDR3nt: TGCGCCAGCACCCCTAGCGGGGGTACCTACGAGCAGTACTTC